This T cell receptor beta chain was identified in a study of T cells after posttransplantation cyclophosphamide. The sample holds many counts of this clone. Antigen specificity is unknown. The related graft donor's blood sample was taken on the day of bone marrow donation. Produced via immunoSEQ multiplex PCR; TCRdb's table is partial and in-frame only. The profile covers about 26,000 clones, none occurring a single time. Study outcomes and limitations: TRB overlap between skin or GI tissue T cells and blood was limited. TRB clonality was highly associated with recipient CMV seropositivity and reactivation. Later blood repertoires were often dominated by clones from the donor CD8+ memory compartment.

This receptor was taken from a man aged 50 to 59 in good health, CMV-negative, and a related stem cell transplant donor. Sequencing input: PBMCs.

In nucleotides, the CDR3 is TGCGCCAGCAGCACCGACAGGGGTGAAGGAGATGGCTACACCTTC. This codes for CASSTDRGEGDGYTF. The J gene is TRBJ1-2, the V gene TRBV5-1, with 8 nucleotides matching TRBD1. CDR3 length: 15 amino acids. Losses at the gene ends were 4 bases for V and 6 bases for J; bases not matched to a gene: 11. Germline-derived CDR1 and CDR2 are SGHRS and YFSETQ. The complete variable domain, with remaining parts taken from reference TRBV5-1 and TRBJ1-2, reads KAGVTQTPRYLIKTRGQQVTLSCSPISGHRSVSWYQQTPGQGLQFLFEYFSETQRNKGNFPGRFSGRQFSNSRSEMNVSTLELGDSALYLCASSTDRGEGDGYTFGSGTRLTVV.